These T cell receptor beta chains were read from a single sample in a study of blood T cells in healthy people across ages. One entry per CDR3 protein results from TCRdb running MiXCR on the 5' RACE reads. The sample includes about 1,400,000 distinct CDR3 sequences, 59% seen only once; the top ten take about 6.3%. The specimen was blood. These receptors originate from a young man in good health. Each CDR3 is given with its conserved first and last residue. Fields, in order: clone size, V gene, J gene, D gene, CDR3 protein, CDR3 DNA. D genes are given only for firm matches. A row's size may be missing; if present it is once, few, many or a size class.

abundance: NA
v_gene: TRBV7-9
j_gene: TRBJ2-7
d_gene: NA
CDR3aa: CASSLNPRVHEQYF
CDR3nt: TGTGCCAGCAGCTTAAACCCCCGGGTTCACGAGCAGTACTTC

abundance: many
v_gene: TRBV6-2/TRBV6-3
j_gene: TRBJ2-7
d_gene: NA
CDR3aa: CASRASGQESYEQYF
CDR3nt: TGTGCCAGCAGAGCGAGTGGGCAGGAATCCTACGAGCAGTACTTC

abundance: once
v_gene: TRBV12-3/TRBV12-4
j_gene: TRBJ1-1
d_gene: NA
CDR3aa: CASSNWGTEAFF
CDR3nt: TGTGCCAGCAGCAATTGGGGGACTGAAGCTTTCTTT

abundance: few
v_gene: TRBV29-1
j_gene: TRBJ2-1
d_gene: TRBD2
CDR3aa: CSEVGGGSYNEQFF
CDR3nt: TGCAGCGAGGTTGGGGGGGGTTCCTACAATGAGCAGTTCTTC

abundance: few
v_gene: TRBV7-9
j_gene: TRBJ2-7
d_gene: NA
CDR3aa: CASSRTTEGSYEQYF
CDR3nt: TGTGCCAGCAGCCGCACGACGGAAGGCTCCTACGAGCAGTACTTC

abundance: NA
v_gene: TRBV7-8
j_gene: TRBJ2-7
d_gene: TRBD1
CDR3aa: CASSLRPGGYEQYF
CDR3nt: TGTGCCAGCAGCTTACGTCCAGGGGGCTACGAGCAGTACTTC

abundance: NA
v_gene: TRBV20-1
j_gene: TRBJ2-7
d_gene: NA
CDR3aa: CSSNGAEQYF
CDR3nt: TGCAGTTCAAACGGGGCCGAGCAGTACTTC

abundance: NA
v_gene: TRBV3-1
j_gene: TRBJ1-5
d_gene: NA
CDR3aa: CASSQDSRNQPQHF
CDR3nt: TGTGCCAGCAGCCAAGATAGTCGCAATCAGCCCCAGCATTTT

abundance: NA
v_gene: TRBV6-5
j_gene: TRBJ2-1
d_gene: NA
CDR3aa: CASGLSASVLYNEQFF
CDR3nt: TGTGCCAGTGGCCTTTCGGCCTCCGTCCTTTACAATGAGCAGTTCTTC

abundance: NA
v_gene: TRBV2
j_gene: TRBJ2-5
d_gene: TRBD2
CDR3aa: CASRPAGTQEQYF
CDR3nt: TGTGCCAGCAGACCAGCGGGAACCCAAGAGCAGTACTTC

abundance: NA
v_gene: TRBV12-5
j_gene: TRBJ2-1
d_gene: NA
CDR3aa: CASGLDTGYEQFF
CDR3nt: TGTGCTAGTGGTTTGGATACGGGATATGAGCAGTTCTTC

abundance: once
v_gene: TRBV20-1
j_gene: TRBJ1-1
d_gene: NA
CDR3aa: CSARDYEPRNTEAFF
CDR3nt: TGCAGTGCTAGAGATTATGAGCCCCGGAACACTGAAGCTTTCTTT

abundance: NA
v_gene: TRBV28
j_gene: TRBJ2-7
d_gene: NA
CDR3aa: CASSIGRAPYEQYF
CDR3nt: TGTGCCAGCAGTATCGGACGGGCCCCCTACGAGCAGTACTTC

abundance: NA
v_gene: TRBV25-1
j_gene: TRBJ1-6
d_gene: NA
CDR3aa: CASSVVGQNNSPLHF
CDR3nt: TGTGCCAGCAGTGTAGTAGGACAAAATAATTCACCCCTCCACTTT

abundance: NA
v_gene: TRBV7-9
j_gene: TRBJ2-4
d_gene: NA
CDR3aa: CASRPNPAPEGIQYF
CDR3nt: TGTGCCAGCAGGCCAAACCCAGCGCCAGAGGGAATTCAGTACTTC

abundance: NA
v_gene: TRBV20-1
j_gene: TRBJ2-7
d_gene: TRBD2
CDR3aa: CSARGISGASDEQYF
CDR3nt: TGCAGTGCTAGAGGGATAAGCGGGGCTAGCGACGAGCAGTACTTC

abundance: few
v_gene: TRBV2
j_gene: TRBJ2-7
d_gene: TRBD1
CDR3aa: CASSTGGEPKQYF
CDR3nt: TGTGCCAGCAGTACAGGGGGCGAGCCAAAGCAGTACTTC

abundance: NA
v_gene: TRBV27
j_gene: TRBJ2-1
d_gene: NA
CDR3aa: CAGSTLVRRDYNEQFF
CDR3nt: TGTGCCGGCAGTACCCTTGTTAGGCGGGATTACAATGAGCAGTTCTTC

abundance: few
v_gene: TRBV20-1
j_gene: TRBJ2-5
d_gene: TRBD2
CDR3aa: CSARDSASGGGETQYF
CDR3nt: TGCAGTGCTAGAGATTCAGCTAGCGGGGGAGGAGAGACCCAGTACTTC

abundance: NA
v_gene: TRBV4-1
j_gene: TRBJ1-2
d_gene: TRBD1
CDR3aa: CASSQPRQGSHYGYTF
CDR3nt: TGCGCCAGCAGCCAACCTAGACAGGGGAGTCACTATGGCTACACCTTC

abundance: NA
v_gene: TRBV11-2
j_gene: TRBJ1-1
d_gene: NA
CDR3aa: CASSSNIGRSTEAFF
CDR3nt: TGTGCCAGCAGCTCCAATATTGGACGGAGCACTGAAGCTTTCTTT

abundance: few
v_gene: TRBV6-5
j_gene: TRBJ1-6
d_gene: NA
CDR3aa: CASSYIGAGNSPLHF
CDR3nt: TGTGCCAGCAGTTACATTGGGGCTGGGAATTCACCCCTCCACTTT

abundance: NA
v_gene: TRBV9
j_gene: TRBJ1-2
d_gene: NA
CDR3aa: CASSRSKANYGYTF
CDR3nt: TGTGCCAGCAGCCGTAGTAAGGCTAACTATGGCTACACCTTC

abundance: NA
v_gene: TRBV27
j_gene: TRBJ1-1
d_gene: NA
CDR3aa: CASSPLPLLPSDTEAFF
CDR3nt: TGTGCCAGCAGTCCACTCCCATTGCTCCCTTCCGACACTGAAGCTTTCTTT

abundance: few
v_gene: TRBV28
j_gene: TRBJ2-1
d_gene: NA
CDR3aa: CASIGLFLSVEQFF
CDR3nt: TGTGCCAGCATTGGTCTCTTTCTGTCGGTTGAGCAGTTCTTC

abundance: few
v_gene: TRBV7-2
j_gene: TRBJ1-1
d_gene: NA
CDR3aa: CASSPLMNTEAFF
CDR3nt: TGTGCCAGCAGCCCGCTCATGAACACTGAAGCTTTCTTT

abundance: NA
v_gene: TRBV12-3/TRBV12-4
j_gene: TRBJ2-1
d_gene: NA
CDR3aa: CASLSFRFSEQFF
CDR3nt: TGTGCCAGTCTTTCCTTTCGGTTCAGTGAGCAGTTCTTC

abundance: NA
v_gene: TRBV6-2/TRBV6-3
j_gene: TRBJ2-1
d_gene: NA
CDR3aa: CAISSGNEQFF
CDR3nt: TGTGCCATCTCAAGCGGGAATGAGCAGTTCTTC

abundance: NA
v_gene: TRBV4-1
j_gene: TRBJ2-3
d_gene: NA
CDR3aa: CASSQVVQPGDTQYF
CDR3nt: TGCGCCAGCAGCCAAGTGGTCCAGCCGGGGGATACGCAGTATTTT

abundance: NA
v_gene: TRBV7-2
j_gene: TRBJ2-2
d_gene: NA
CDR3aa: CASSSGAWDGELFF
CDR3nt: TGTGCCAGCAGCTCGGGGGCGTGGGACGGGGAGCTGTTTTTT

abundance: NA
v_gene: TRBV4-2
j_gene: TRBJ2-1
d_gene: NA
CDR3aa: CASSQAGRYNEQFF
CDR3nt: TGTGCCAGCAGCCAAGCGGGACGGTACAATGAGCAGTTCTTC

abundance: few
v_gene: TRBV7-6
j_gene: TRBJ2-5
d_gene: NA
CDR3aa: CASSSTTEETQYF
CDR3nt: TGTGCCAGCAGCTCGACAACCGAGGAGACCCAGTACTTC

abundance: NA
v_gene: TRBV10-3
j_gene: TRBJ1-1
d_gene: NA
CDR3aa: CAVSGGYIEAFF
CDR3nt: TGTGCCGTCTCGGGGGGGTATATTGAAGCTTTCTTT

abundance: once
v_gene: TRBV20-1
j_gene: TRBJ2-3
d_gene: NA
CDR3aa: CSATDAGLQSTDTQYF
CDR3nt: TGCAGTGCTACAGATGCGGGACTCCAGAGCACAGATACGCAGTATTTT

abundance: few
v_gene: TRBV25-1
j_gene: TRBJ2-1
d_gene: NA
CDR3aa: CASSAGLGEQFF
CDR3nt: TGTGCCAGCAGTGCTGGTCTCGGAGAGCAGTTCTTC

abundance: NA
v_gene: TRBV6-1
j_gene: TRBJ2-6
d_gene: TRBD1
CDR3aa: CASSKDRVGANVLTF
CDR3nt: TGTGCCAGCAGCAAAGACAGGGTTGGGGCCAACGTCCTGACTTTC

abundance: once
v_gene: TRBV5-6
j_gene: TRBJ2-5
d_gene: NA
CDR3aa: CASSLIGQLETQYF
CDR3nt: TGTGCCAGCAGCTTGATTGGCCAGTTAGAGACCCAGTACTTC

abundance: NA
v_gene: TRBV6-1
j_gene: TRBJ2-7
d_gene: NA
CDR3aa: CASSESPGIYEQYF
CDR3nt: TGTGCCAGCAGTGAGTCCCCAGGGATCTACGAGCAGTACTTC

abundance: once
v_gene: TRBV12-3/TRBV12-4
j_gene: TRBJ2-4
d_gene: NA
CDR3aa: CASNPSDVTISKNIQYF
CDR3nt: TGTGCCAGCAACCCTTCGGACGTTACGATCTCCAAAAACATTCAGTACTTC

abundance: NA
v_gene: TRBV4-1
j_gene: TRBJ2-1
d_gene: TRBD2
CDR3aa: CASSQKSRFASGTEEQFF
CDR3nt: TGCGCCAGCAGCCAAAAGAGCCGGTTTGCTAGCGGGACCGAGGAGCAGTTCTTC

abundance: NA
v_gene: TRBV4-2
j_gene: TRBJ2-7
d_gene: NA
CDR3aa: CASSSGGQAGEQYF
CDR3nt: TGTGCCAGCAGCTCGGGAGGACAGGCGGGTGAGCAGTACTTC

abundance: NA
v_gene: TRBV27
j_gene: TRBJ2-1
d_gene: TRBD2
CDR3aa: CASGVTSGAYNEQFF
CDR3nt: TGTGCCAGCGGTGTGACTAGCGGGGCCTACAATGAGCAGTTCTTC

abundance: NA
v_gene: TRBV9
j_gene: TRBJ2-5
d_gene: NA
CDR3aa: CASSVGDETQYF
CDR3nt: TGTGCCAGCAGCGTAGGTGATGAGACCCAGTACTTC

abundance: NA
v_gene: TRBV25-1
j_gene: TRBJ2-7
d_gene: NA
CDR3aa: CASSDEGDNYEQYF
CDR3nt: TGTGCCAGCAGTGATGAGGGGGACAACTACGAGCAGTACTTC

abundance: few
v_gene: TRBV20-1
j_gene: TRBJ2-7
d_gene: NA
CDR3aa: CSAGSGTYEQYF
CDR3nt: TGCAGTGCGGGTAGCGGAACCTACGAGCAGTACTTC